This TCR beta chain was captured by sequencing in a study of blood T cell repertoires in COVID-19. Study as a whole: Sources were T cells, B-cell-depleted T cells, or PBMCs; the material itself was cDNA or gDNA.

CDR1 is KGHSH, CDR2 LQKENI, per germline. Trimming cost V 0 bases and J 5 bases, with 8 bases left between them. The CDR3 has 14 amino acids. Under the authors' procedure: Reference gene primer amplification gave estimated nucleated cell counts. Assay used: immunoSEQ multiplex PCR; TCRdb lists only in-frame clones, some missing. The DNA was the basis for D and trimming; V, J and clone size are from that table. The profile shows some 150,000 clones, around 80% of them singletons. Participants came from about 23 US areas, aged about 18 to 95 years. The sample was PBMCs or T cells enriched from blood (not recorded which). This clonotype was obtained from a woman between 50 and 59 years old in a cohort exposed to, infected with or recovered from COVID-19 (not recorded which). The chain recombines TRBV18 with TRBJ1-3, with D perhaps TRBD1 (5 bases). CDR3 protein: CASSPPDRRNTIYF. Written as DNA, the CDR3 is TGTGCCAGCTCACCACCCGACAGAAGAAACACCATATATTTT. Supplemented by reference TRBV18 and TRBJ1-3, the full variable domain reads NAGVMQNPRHLVRRRGQEARLRCSPMKGHSHVYWYRQLPEEGLKFMVYLQKENIIDESGMPKERFSAEFPKEGPSILRIQQVVRGDSAAYFCASSPPDRRNTIYFGEGSWLTVV.